A selection of T cell receptor beta chains follows, all from one sample in a study of T-cell memory formation after mild COVID-19. MiXCR, run by TCRdb on the 5' RACE reads, gives a single entry per CDR3 protein. Counted here are approximately 240,000 distinct CDR3 sequences, approximately 16% occurring once; the ten biggest clones make up around 3.4%. The sample was PBMCs or a T cell subset sorted from them (not recorded which). These receptors were obtained from a young man who had mild COVID-19 (a few samples of this study predate the infection). Cell type and time point are not known. CDR3s include the opening cysteine and the closing phenylalanine or tryptophan. D genes are given only for firm matches. Only part of the rows carry a size: once, few, many, or a class if the clone is expanded.

D gene	clone size	J gene	V gene	CDR3 DNA	CDR3 protein
TRBD1	-	TRBJ1-3	TRBV4-2	TGTGCCAGCAGCCAAGGACAGGGTTGGATGGACACCATATATTTT	CASSQGQGWMDTIYF
-	-	TRBJ1-1	TRBV11-2	TGTGCCAGCAGCTTACATCAGGGGGAAGCTTTCTTT	CASSLHQGEAFF
TRBD1	few	TRBJ1-2	TRBV12-3/TRBV12-4	TGTGCCAGCAGTTTAGGAGTTTGGGGGACAGTCCTCGGCTACACCTTC	CASSLGVWGTVLGYTF
-	few	TRBJ2-3	TRBV5-5	TGTGCCAGCAGCCCTGCTGGACCCACCACAGATACGCAGTATTTT	CASSPAGPTTDTQYF
TRBD2	few	TRBJ2-3	TRBV7-6	TGTGCCAGCAGCGGGAGGGGTCTGGGCACAGATACGCAGTATTTT	CASSGRGLGTDTQYF
-	-	TRBJ2-7	TRBV4-3	TGCGCCAGCAGCTCCCGACAAGCCTACGAGCAGTACTTC	CASSSRQAYEQYF
TRBD1	many	TRBJ1-5	TRBV30	TGTGCCTGGAGTGGACAGGGAGATAGGCCCCAGCATTTT	CAWSGQGDRPQHF
-	few	TRBJ1-4	TRBV15	TGTGCCACCAGCAGAGGGGGGGCGGAAGAAAAACTGTTTTTT	CATSRGGAEEKLFF
-	-	TRBJ2-5	TRBV7-8	TGTGCCAGCAGCTTAGAAACCGGCAGGGAGCAAGAGACCCAGTACTTC	CASSLETGREQETQYF
-	few	TRBJ2-3	TRBV6-2/TRBV6-3	TGTGCAAGCAGAGGACAGGCGGGGACAGATACGCAGTATTTT	CASRGQAGTDTQYF
-	-	TRBJ2-6	TRBV4-2	TGTGCCAGCAGCCAAGTTCGCGGGCTTGGGGCCAACGTCCTGACTTTC	CASSQVRGLGANVLTF
TRBD2	-	TRBJ2-3	TRBV11-2	TGTGCCAGCACCCCAACTAGCGTAGGGGTCACAGATACGCAGTATTTT	CASTPTSVGVTDTQYF
-	few	TRBJ1-2	TRBV28	TGTGCCAGCAGATCCTCGGGACACCCTGTTAACTATGGCTACACCTTC	CASRSSGHPVNYGYTF
-	few	TRBJ1-1	TRBV9	TGTGCCAGCAACTTCGGGGATATGAACACTGAAGCTTTCTTT	CASNFGDMNTEAFF
-	-	TRBJ1-6	TRBV20-1	TGCAGTGCTAGAGGAAGTCAGGGTACGGTTTCACCCCTCCACTTT	CSARGSQGTVSPLHF
-	-	TRBJ1-2	TRBV29-1	TGCAGCGTCGTCGGGGGCTATGGCTACACCTTC	CSVVGGYGYTF
-	few	TRBJ1-1	TRBV30	TGTGCCTGGAATTTGAACCGCGGACTAGGGAGGGCTTTCTTT	CAWNLNRGLGRAFF
-	many	TRBJ2-7	TRBV6-5	TGTGCCACCCGGAGCTCCTACGAGCAGTACTTC	CATRSSYEQYF
-	many	TRBJ2-2	TRBV7-6	TGTGCCAGCAGCCCAAGCCGAACCGGGGAGCTGTTTTTT	CASSPSRTGELFF
-	-	TRBJ1-2	TRBV11-2	TGTGCCAGCAGCTTAGACCGGGGCCCCTACACCTTC	CASSLDRGPYTF
-	few	TRBJ2-2	TRBV2	TGTGCCAGCAGTGAGCGGGCGACCGGGGAGCTGTTTTTT	CASSERATGELFF
-	-	TRBJ1-3	TRBV6-5	TGTGCCAGCAGTTACTCGAGAAGCTCCTGGACTGGAAACACCATATATTTT	CASSYSRSSWTGNTIYF
-	-	TRBJ1-1	TRBV19	TGTGCCAGTACCCCCCGAAGGGGCACTGAAGCTTTCTTT	CASTPRRGTEAFF
-	many	TRBJ1-2	TRBV7-8	TGTGCCAGCAGCTTACAGGGGAACTATGGCTACACCTTC	CASSLQGNYGYTF
-	-	TRBJ2-3	TRBV28	TGTGCCAGCCATAGCGGAAGCACAGATACGCAGTATTTT	CASHSGSTDTQYF
-	-	TRBJ2-1	TRBV5-1	TGCGCCAGCAGCTTGGGTGACAGAAGATTCTACAATGAGCAGTTCTTC	CASSLGDRRFYNEQFF
-	few	TRBJ2-3	TRBV24-1	TGTGCCACCAGTGATTTGAAGCGCGGGAACACAGATACGCAGTATTTT	CATSDLKRGNTDTQYF
-	-	TRBJ1-1	TRBV6-5	TGTGCCAGCAGTTACTCATGGGGCCCTATCACTGAAGCTTTCTTT	CASSYSWGPITEAFF
-	-	TRBJ1-2	TRBV5-1	TGCGCCAGCAGCTTAGGGACAAATGACAACTATGGCTACACCTTC	CASSLGTNDNYGYTF
-	-	TRBJ1-5	TRBV28	TGTGCCAGCAGTTTTTTTCTGGGGGGTTTCTATCAGCCCCAGCATTTT	CASSFFLGGFYQPQHF
-	-	TRBJ1-6	TRBV20-1	TGCAGTGCAAGGATCAGGGTCTCCTATAATTCACCCCTCCACTTT	CSARIRVSYNSPLHF
-	-	TRBJ2-1	TRBV6-1	TGTGCCAGCAGGGAGGGGGGGGCTTCCTACAATGAGCAGTTCTTC	CASREGGASYNEQFF
-	few	TRBJ1-5	TRBV7-2	TGTGCCAGCAGCTTTCAGCACGGTCCTCAGCCCCAGCATTTT	CASSFQHGPQPQHF
-	-	TRBJ2-5	TRBV4-2	TGTGCCAGCAGCCAAGCCCTAGTTCGGAGCCAAGAGACCCAGTACTTC	CASSQALVRSQETQYF
-	many	TRBJ2-5	TRBV4-1	TGCGCCAGCAGCCAAGATTTTAGTGGACAAGAGACCCAGTACTTC	CASSQDFSGQETQYF
TRBD1	few	TRBJ1-2	TRBV5-1	TGCGCCAGCAGCTTAACGACAGGGAGGAACTATGGCTACACCTTC	CASSLTTGRNYGYTF
-	-	TRBJ2-1	TRBV28	TGTGCCAGCAGTTCGATCCCCGGGACGGGGCAGTTCTTC	CASSSIPGTGQFF
-	-	TRBJ1-1	TRBV20-1	TGCAGTGCTAGAGTTAGGACAGCTGGCACTGAAGCTTTCTTT	CSARVRTAGTEAFF
-	many	TRBJ2-1	TRBV9	TGTGCCAGCAGCGTAGAGGAGGGGCCCTACAATGAGCAGTTCTTC	CASSVEEGPYNEQFF
-	-	TRBJ2-1	TRBV12-1	TGTGCCAGCAGCTTTGCGCCGAGGGGGGGGGACAATGAGCAGTTCTTC	CASSFAPRGGDNEQFF
-	-	TRBJ2-7	TRBV12-5	TGTGCTAGTGGTTTGACGCAATTGGGCAGTACTACCTACGAGCAGTACTTC	CASGLTQLGSTTYEQYF
-	medium-sized	TRBJ2-2	TRBV29-1	TGCAGCGTTGAAGGGGGCACCGGGGAGCTGTTTTTT	CSVEGGTGELFF
TRBD2	-	TRBJ2-3	TRBV5-4	TGTGCCAGCAGCCCCACTAGCGGGGGGGGCACAGATACGCAGTATTTT	CASSPTSGGGTDTQYF
-	-	TRBJ1-1	TRBV6-6	TGTGCCAGCAGCAAGGGGACGGCTAACACTGAAGCTTTCTTT	CASSKGTANTEAFF
-	few	TRBJ1-4	TRBV5-1	TGCGCCAGCAGCGTGGGAGCAACTAATGAAAAACTGTTTTTT	CASSVGATNEKLFF
-	few	TRBJ2-6	TRBV4-3	TGCGCCAGCAGCCCCTGGCTGGGACGTCAGTCTGGGGCCAACGTCCTGACTTTC	CASSPWLGRQSGANVLTF
-	-	TRBJ2-7	TRBV6-2/TRBV6-3	TGTGCCAGCAGTACCACCGGGACGGCGGCCTACGAGCAGTACTTC	CASSTTGTAAYEQYF
-	few	TRBJ1-5	TRBV6-2/TRBV6-3	TGTGCCAGCACTCTCGGGTGGGCGTCGGGCAATCAGCCCCAGCATTTT	CASTLGWASGNQPQHF
TRBD2	-	TRBJ2-3	TRBV6-6	TGTGCCAGCATGGGGTACGGCGAAAGCGGGACCACAGATACGCAGTATTTT	CASMGYGESGTTDTQYF
-	many	TRBJ1-1	TRBV7-2	TGTGCCAGCAGCACTTACAACACTGAAGCTTTCTTT	CASSTYNTEAFF
TRBD1	-	TRBJ1-2	TRBV12-3/TRBV12-4	TGTGCCAGCAGCCCCCCAACAGGGGTGGTTGGTGGCTACACCTTC	CASSPPTGVVGGYTF
-	-	TRBJ2-2	TRBV20-1	TGCAGTGCCTCGCCGACTGGAAGACCCTCCGGCGGGGAGCTGTTTTTT	CSASPTGRPSGGELFF
-	few	TRBJ1-2	TRBV6-5	TGTGCCAGCGGTAATGATAGGCACTATGGCTACACCTTC	CASGNDRHYGYTF